This is a list of T cell receptor beta chains from one sample in a study of cytomegalovirus exposure and HLA in healthy donors. The table came from immunoSEQ multiplex PCR; TCRdb's copy has only in-frame clones and leaves some out. The sample comprises about 180,000 clones, about 89% of which are singletons, and roughly 2.6% rests with the top ten. Sequencing was done on a sample of PBMCs. The receptor set was obtained from a man between 18 and 35 years old in good health and CMV-seropositive. The CDR3 runs from the conserved cysteine through the conserved F or W. A D gene is named only where the DNA matches it firmly. Rows may omit the clone size; those that give it use once, few, many or a size class.

>NA|TRBV18|12|TRBJ1-1|NA
CASSLEGAEAFF
TGTGCCAGCTCACTCGAGGGGGCTGAAGCTTTCTTT
>NA|TRBV5-6|14|TRBJ2-7|NA
CASSPGTVGREQYF
TGTGCCAGCAGCCCCGGGACGGTGGGGAGGGAGCAGTACTTC
>TRBD1|TRBV5-1|16|TRBJ1-3|NA
CASSLTGQNSGNTIYF
TGCGCCAGCAGCTTGACGGGACAGAACTCTGGAAACACCATATATTTT
>TRBD2|TRBV2|13|TRBJ2-2|NA
CAGTSGETGELFF
TGTGCCGGGACTAGCGGGGAGACCGGGGAGCTGTTTTTT
>NA|TRBV5-1|14|TRBJ2-7|NA
CASSVGLRGYEQYF
TGCGCCAGCAGCGTGGGACTTAGGGGCTACGAGCAGTACTTC
>NA|TRBV7-2|14|TRBJ2-2|once
CASSQSATTGELFF
TGTGCCAGCAGTCAGTCCGCGACTACCGGGGAGCTGTTTTTT
>NA|TRBV7-2|13|TRBJ2-3|NA
CASSLGRADTQYF
TGTGCCAGCAGCTTAGGGAGGGCAGATACGCAGTATTTT
>NA|TRBV5-6|14|TRBJ2-7|NA
CASSFMTGHYEQYF
TGTGCCAGCAGCTTCATGACAGGCCACTACGAGCAGTACTTC
>TRBD1|TRBV7-9|15|TRBJ2-1|NA
CASSLRLTGDDEQFF
TGTGCCAGCAGCTTACGCCTCACAGGGGACGATGAGCAGTTCTTC
>NA|TRBV7-2|15|TRBJ1-1|NA
CASSSSGTPNTEAFF
TGTGCCAGCAGCTCTTCCGGGACACCGAACACTGAAGCTTTCTTT
>NA|TRBV6-4|14|TRBJ1-2|NA
CASRGTGLGSGYTF
TGTGCCAGCAGAGGAACAGGTCTGGGCAGTGGCTACACCTTC
>NA|TRBV6-6|11|TRBJ2-1|NA
CASYEDNEQFF
TGTGCCAGTTACGAGGACAATGAGCAGTTCTTC
>TRBD2|TRBV5-1|15|TRBJ2-1|NA
CASRLAGERGNEQFF
TGCGCCAGTCGACTAGCGGGAGAACGGGGCAATGAGCAGTTCTTC
>TRBD1|TRBV7-6|15|TRBJ2-7|NA
CASTYIGTGPDEQYF
TGTGCCAGCACCTATATTGGGACAGGCCCCGACGAGCAGTACTTC
>NA|TRBV10-3|11|TRBJ2-7|NA
CASGTAYEQYF
TGTGCCAGCGGGACCGCCTACGAGCAGTACTTC
>NA|TRBV10-3|14|TRBJ1-4|NA
CAIRRDGGNEKLFF
TGTGCCATCAGGAGGGACGGGGGTAATGAAAAACTGTTTTTT
>TRBD1|TRBV6-5|14|TRBJ1-4|once
CASGGTATNEKLFF
TGTGCCAGCGGCGGGACAGCAACTAATGAAAAACTGTTTTTT
>TRBD2|TRBV29-1|15|TRBJ2-1|NA
CSVEVPRLAVNEQFF
TGCAGCGTTGAAGTCCCCAGACTAGCGGTCAATGAGCAGTTCTTC
>NA|TRBV5-1|15|TRBJ2-2|NA
CASMGSAGNTGELFF
TGCGCCAGCATGGGGTCAGCGGGGAACACCGGGGAGCTGTTTTTT
>NA|TRBV21-1|15|TRBJ2-4|NA
CASSVTSGCKNIQYF
TGTGCCAGCAGCGTCACTAGCGGTTGCAAAAACATTCAGTACTTC
>NA|TRBV5-1|12|TRBJ2-7|NA
CASSLQGYEQYF
TGCGCCAGCAGCTTGCAGGGTTACGAGCAGTACTTC
>NA|TRBV28|11|TRBJ1-1|NA
CASSSPTEAFF
TGTGCCAGCAGTTCCCCTACTGAAGCTTTCTTT
>TRBD2|TRBV10-3|16|TRBJ2-1|NA
CAIRGTSGRLSNEQFF
TGTGCCATCAGGGGGACTAGCGGGAGGCTGAGCAATGAGCAGTTCTTC
>TRBD1|TRBV11-3|17|TRBJ2-1|NA
CASSTRGRPQYYNEQFF
TGTGCCAGCAGCACCAGGGGGCGTCCGCAATACTACAATGAGCAGTTCTTC
>NA|TRBV28|12|TRBJ1-1|NA
CASSRGQRRAFF
TGTGCCAGCAGTAGGGGACAACGTCGGGCTTTCTTT
>NA|TRBV7-2|15|TRBJ1-2|NA
CASSLGPDSNYGYTF
TGTGCCAGCAGCTTAGGGCCCGACAGCAACTATGGCTACACCTTC
>TRBD1|TRBV18|18|TRBJ2-2|NA
CASSPRPTGGAGPGELFF
TGTGCCAGCTCACCAAGACCAACAGGGGGCGCGGGGCCCGGGGAGCTGTTTTTT
>NA|TRBV19|14|TRBJ2-7|once
CASSMRRDPHEQYF
TGTGCCAGTAGTATGCGGAGGGACCCCCACGAGCAGTACTTC
>TRBD2|TRBV10-3|14|TRBJ2-3|NA
CAMSSGGAFMEQYF
TGTGCCATGAGTAGCGGGGGGGCCTTTATGGAGCAGTATTTT
>TRBD2|TRBV4-3|20|TRBJ2-1|NA
CASSQDERALAEKVWGEQFF
TGCGCCAGCAGCCAAGATGAGCGGGCGCTAGCGGAGAAAGTTTGGGGTGAGCAGTTCTTC
>NA|TRBV9|14|TRBJ1-6|few
CASSQGTGNSPLHF
TGTGCCAGCAGCCAGGGGACGGGGAATTCACCCCTCCACTTT
>TRBD1|TRBV7-3|19|TRBJ2-2|NA
CASSLNPLTGPGYTGELFF
TGTGCCAGCAGCTTAAACCCGTTGACAGGGCCCGGCTACACCGGGGAGCTGTTTTTT
>NA|TRBV4-2|15|TRBJ2-7|few
CASSQEWTTSGEQYF
TGTGCCAGCAGCCAAGAGTGGACTACAAGTGGCGAGCAGTACTTC
>NA|TRBV6-1|15|TRBJ2-5|NA
CASSWLGAYEETQYF
TGTGCCAGCAGTTGGTTGGGGGCGTATGAAGAGACCCAGTACTTC
>TRBD2|TRBV9|15|TRBJ2-3|once
CASSVEGLVVDTQYF
TGTGCCAGCAGCGTAGAGGGACTAGTTGTGGATACGCAGTATTTT
>NA|TRBV5-6|16|TRBJ2-6|NA
CASSRTARSGANVLTF
TGTGCCAGCAGTCGGACAGCCCGCTCTGGGGCCAACGTCCTGACTTTC
>NA|TRBV27|13|TRBJ2-7|NA
CASSFSTGRVQYF
TGTGCCAGCAGTTTTTCCACAGGGAGGGTGCAGTACTTC
>TRBD2|TRBV19|13|TRBJ2-5|NA
CASSSLGGETQYF
TGTGCCAGTAGTAGTTTGGGGGGGGAGACCCAGTACTTC
>NA|TRBV5-6|13|TRBJ1-2|NA
CASSPRSNYGYTF
TGTGCCAGCAGCCCCAGGTCTAACTATGGCTACACCTTC
>NA|TRBV11-2|15|TRBJ2-2|NA
CASNTKDTYTGELFF
TGTGCCAGCAACACCAAGGACACCTACACCGGGGAGCTGTTTTTT
>TRBD2|TRBV4-2|15|TRBJ2-3|many
CASSPRRGDLDTQYF
TGTGCCAGCAGCCCCAGGCGGGGGGATCTAGATACGCAGTATTTT
>NA|TRBV7-7|14|TRBJ1-2|NA
CASSLMRGDYGYTF
TGTGCTAGCAGCTTGATGCGGGGCGACTATGGCTACACCTTC
>NA|TRBV7-6|13|TRBJ2-7|NA
CASSPGEIYEQYF
TGTGCCAGCAGCCCTGGGGAGATTTACGAGCAGTACTTC
>TRBD1|TRBV27|15|TRBJ2-2|once
CASSLSGGDTGELFF
TGTGCCAGCAGTTTGTCAGGGGGCGACACCGGGGAGCTGTTTTTT
>TRBD1|TRBV30|15|TRBJ1-1|NA
CAWSVRDRYNTEAFF
TGTGCCTGGAGTGTACGGGACAGATACAACACTGAAGCTTTCTTT
>NA|TRBV7-2|14|TRBJ2-2|NA
CASSLARGTGELFF
TGTGCCAGCAGCTTAGCGCGGGGTACCGGGGAGCTGTTTTTT
>NA|TRBV27|12|TRBJ2-7|NA
CASTTGFGEQYF
TGTGCCAGCACGACCGGGTTCGGCGAGCAGTACTTC
>NA|TRBV7-3|11|TRBJ1-1|NA
CASGVGGEAFF
TGTGCCAGCGGTGTGGGGGGTGAAGCTTTCTTT
>TRBD1|TRBV7-2|14|TRBJ1-2|NA
CASSSKTGEYGYTF
TGTGCCAGCAGCTCCAAGACAGGGGAATATGGCTACACCTTC
>TRBD2|TRBV4-3|20|TRBJ2-2|NA
CASSQEPPELAGVNTGELFF
TGCGCCAGCAGCCAAGAGCCCCCGGAACTAGCGGGGGTGAACACCGGGGAGCTGTTTTTT
>NA|TRBV6-1|14|TRBJ2-7|few
CASSDPGSYYEQYF
TGTGCCAGCAGCGACCCCGGGTCCTACTACGAGCAGTACTTC